A selection of T cell receptor beta chains follows, all from one sample in a study of blood T cell repertoires in COVID-19. Assay used: immunoSEQ multiplex PCR; TCRdb lists only in-frame clones, some missing. The table has a few hundred thousand clones, approximately 85% seen once; the top ten hold approximately 5.2%. The specimen was peripheral blood. All receptors come from a woman in her seventies with COVID-19, enrolled during active disease. The CDR3 runs from the conserved cysteine through the conserved F or W. The D gene is left open where the match is weak. Size values are once, few and many counts, or a class for expanded clones, and some rows have none.

j_call clone_size d_call v_call cdr3_nt cdr3_aa
TRBJ2-7 NA NA TRBV9 TGTGCCAGCAGCGTAGATCAGGTCCCCTACGAGCAGTACTTC CASSVDQVPYEQYF
TRBJ1-1 NA TRBD1 TRBV15 TGTGCCACCAGACCGGGACAGGGGGCAGCTAACACTGAAGCTTTCTTT CATRPGQGAANTEAFF
TRBJ2-6 NA TRBD1 TRBV7-3 TGTGCCAGGGAATGGGACAGGGGGCGCTTTGGGGCCAACGTCCTGACTTTC CAREWDRGRFGANVLTF
TRBJ2-7 few NA TRBV28 TGTGCCAGCAGTTTAAGAGGGTTTGATAAACGCGAGCAGTACTTC CASSLRGFDKREQYF
TRBJ1-5 NA NA TRBV5-6 TGTGCCAGCAGCTCGGAGAGGGGGAGCAATCAGCCCCAGCATTTT CASSSERGSNQPQHF
TRBJ1-1 few NA TRBV5-1 TGCGCCAGCAGCTTGTTGGGGGCGAGGAACACTGAAGCTTTCTTT CASSLLGARNTEAFF
TRBJ2-1 NA TRBD2 TRBV5-6 TGTGCCAGCAGCTTGGGGACTAGCGGAAAATGGGAGCAGTTCTTC CASSLGTSGKWEQFF
TRBJ2-3 once TRBD2 TRBV29-1 TGCAGCGTTGCAACTAGCGGGCGCACAGATACGCAGTATTTT CSVATSGRTDTQYF
TRBJ1-1 NA NA TRBV7-9 TGTGCCAGCAGCTTAGCCGGTTGGGAGGGAGCTTTCTTT CASSLAGWEGAFF
TRBJ1-4 NA NA TRBV7-2 TGTGCCAGCAGCTTACCATCGATAAGAGGGGCGGGGGAAAAACTGTTTTTT CASSLPSIRGAGEKLFF
TRBJ1-6 NA TRBD1 TRBV7-2 TGTGCCAGCAGCTTCGACAGGGGTAACTCACCCCTCCACTTT CASSFDRGNSPLHF
TRBJ2-3 NA TRBD2 TRBV20-1 TGCAGTACGGGAGGGGCAGATACGCAGTATTTT CSTGGADTQYF
TRBJ2-3 NA NA TRBV9 TGTGCCAGCAGCGCCCGACTCACAGATACGCAGTATTTT CASSARLTDTQYF
TRBJ1-5 NA NA TRBV28 TGTGCCAGCAGTCACCGACCGGGACTCCTCAACCAAAAATCGGGCAATCAGCCCCAGCATTTT CASSHRPGLLNQKSGNQPQHF
TRBJ2-2 NA NA TRBV29-1 TGCAGCGTTGAAGACAGGCACGGGGAGCTGTTTTTT CSVEDRHGELFF
TRBJ1-4 NA NA TRBV5-1 TGCGCCAGCAGCCAAGGGGGGGGCTCTAATGAAAAACTGTTTTTT CASSQGGGSNEKLFF
TRBJ1-2 NA TRBD1 TRBV20-1 TGCAGTGCTCGACAGGGATATGGCTACACCTTC CSARQGYGYTF
TRBJ2-7 NA TRBD2 TRBV28 TGTGCCAGCAAACCTAGCGGGAGTATCAACGAGCAGTACTTC CASKPSGSINEQYF
TRBJ1-1 NA NA TRBV28 TGTGCCAGCAGGGGAGGAGTATTGGCTTTCTTT CASRGGVLAFF
TRBJ1-1 once TRBD1 TRBV3-1/TRBV3-2 TGTGCCAGCAGCCCTCGACAGGGTACAGCTTTCTTT CASSPRQGTAFF
TRBJ1-3 NA NA TRBV18 TGTGCCAGCTCACCAGGCAGAGGGAACACCATATATTTT CASSPGRGNTIYF
TRBJ2-1 once NA TRBV7-9 TGTGCCAGCAGCTTACTCCAAGGGGCCGCTGAGCAGTTCTTC CASSLLQGAAEQFF
TRBJ2-3 once NA TRBV2 TGTGCCAGCAGGGCGGCCCTGACAGATACGCAGTATTTT CASRAALTDTQYF
TRBJ1-1 NA NA TRBV5-4 TGTGCCAGCAGCTTAGGGGTCTTGGGTTTAGGGAACACTGAAGCTTTCTTT CASSLGVLGLGNTEAFF
TRBJ1-2 NA TRBD1 TRBV5-1 TGCGCCAGCAGTTCGTTTGAGGGGGCCTATGGCTACACCTTC CASSSFEGAYGYTF
TRBJ1-1 NA TRBD1 TRBV30 TGTGCCTGGAGCAGACAGGGGGCCGGTAACACTGAAGCTTTCTTT CAWSRQGAGNTEAFF
TRBJ1-2 few NA TRBV5-4 TGTGCCAGCAGCTTGGACAGCCTTTATGGCTACACCTTC CASSLDSLYGYTF
TRBJ1-4 few TRBD1 TRBV24-1 TGTGCCACCATAAACGGGACAGGGGAGCTGAGATGGGAAAAACTGTTTTTT CATINGTGELRWEKLFF
TRBJ1-1 once TRBD1 TRBV2 TGTGCCAGCACCGCCGACAGGGATGAAGCTTTCTTT CASTADRDEAFF
TRBJ1-1 once NA TRBV2 TGTGCCAGCAGTGAATTCTTGGACTTGGGAGCTTTCTTT CASSEFLDLGAFF
TRBJ2-2 NA NA TRBV5-1 TGCGCCAGCAGCTTGGCGGGAGAGGCGGCCGGGGAGCTGTTTTTT CASSLAGEAAGELFF
TRBJ1-5 NA NA TRBV18 TGTGCCAGCTCTTCAGGGGATCGCGATCAGCCCCAGCATTTT CASSSGDRDQPQHF
TRBJ1-2 NA NA TRBV10-3 TGTGCCATCAGTGACCAGCGTAACTATGGCTACACCTTC CAISDQRNYGYTF
TRBJ1-1 NA NA TRBV11-2 TGTGCCAGCAGCTTAGATAACAGGGCGAACACTGAAGCTTTCTTT CASSLDNRANTEAFF
TRBJ1-5 NA NA TRBV28 TGTGCCAGCAGAACGGGACAGCCCCAGCATTTT CASRTGQPQHF
TRBJ2-7 once NA TRBV11-2 TGTGCCAGCAGCTTAGATTTCGGGGGGCAGTCCTACGAGCAGTACTTC CASSLDFGGQSYEQYF
TRBJ2-7 NA TRBD1 TRBV6-5 TGTGCCAGCAGTTACGGGCAGGGGGTCTACGAGCAGTACTTC CASSYGQGVYEQYF
TRBJ2-7 NA TRBD2 TRBV7-2 TGTGCCAGCAGCCTTGGACTAGCGGGAGTCGTCGAGCAGTACTTC CASSLGLAGVVEQYF
TRBJ2-7 once TRBD1 TRBV19 TGTGCCAGTAGTGCCCAGCCCCCAGACAGGGGTGGCTACGAGCAGTACTTC CASSAQPPDRGGYEQYF
TRBJ2-1 NA TRBD2 TRBV5-6 TGTGCCAGCAGCTTCCGGACTAGCGGGAGTTTCAATGAGCAGTTCTTC CASSFRTSGSFNEQFF
TRBJ2-3 NA NA TRBV5-1 TGCGCCAGCAGCCTCCAGACTAGTTCAGATACGCAGTATTTT CASSLQTSSDTQYF
TRBJ2-1 NA TRBD2 TRBV28 TGTGCCAGCGCCGAGGGGGGACTAGAGTACAATGAGCAGTTCTTC CASAEGGLEYNEQFF
TRBJ2-1 NA TRBD2 TRBV7-9 TGTGCCAGCAGCTCCCCGACTAGCGGGATTGAGGAGCAGTTCTTC CASSSPTSGIEEQFF
TRBJ2-5 NA NA TRBV28 TGTGCCAGCAGTTTCGGGAGTGGGGAGACCCAGTACTTC CASSFGSGETQYF
TRBJ1-2 once TRBD1 TRBV28 TGTGCCAGCAGTCCAGACAGGGTAGGAAACTATGGCTACACCTTC CASSPDRVGNYGYTF